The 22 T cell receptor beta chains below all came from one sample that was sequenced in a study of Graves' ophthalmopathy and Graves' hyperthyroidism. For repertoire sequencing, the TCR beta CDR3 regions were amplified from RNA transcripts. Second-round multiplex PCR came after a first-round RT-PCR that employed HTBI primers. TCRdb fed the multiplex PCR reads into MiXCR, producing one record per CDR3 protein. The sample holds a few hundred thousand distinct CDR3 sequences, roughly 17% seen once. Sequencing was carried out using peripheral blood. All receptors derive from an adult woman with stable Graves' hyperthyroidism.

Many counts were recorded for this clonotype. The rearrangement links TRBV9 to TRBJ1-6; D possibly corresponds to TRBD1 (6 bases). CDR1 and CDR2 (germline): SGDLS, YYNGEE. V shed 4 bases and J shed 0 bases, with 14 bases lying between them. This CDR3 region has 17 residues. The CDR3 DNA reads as TGTGCCAGCAGCCCCGGACAGAGAAGCTCCTATAATTCACCCCTCCACTTT. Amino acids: CASSPGQRSSYNSPLHF. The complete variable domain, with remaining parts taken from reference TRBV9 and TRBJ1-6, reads DSGVTQTPKHLITATGQRVTLRCSPRSGDLSVYWYQQSLDQGLQFLIQYYNGEERAKGNILERFSAQQFPDLHSELNLSSLELGDSALYFCASSPGQRSSYNSPLHFGNGTRLTVT.

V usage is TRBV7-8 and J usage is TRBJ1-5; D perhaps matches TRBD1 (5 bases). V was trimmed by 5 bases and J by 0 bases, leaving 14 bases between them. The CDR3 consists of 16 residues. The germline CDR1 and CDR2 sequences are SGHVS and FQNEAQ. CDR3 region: CASSHGTEDSNQPQHF. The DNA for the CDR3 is TGTGCCAGCAGCCACGGGACGGAAGATAGCAATCAGCCCCAGCATTTT.

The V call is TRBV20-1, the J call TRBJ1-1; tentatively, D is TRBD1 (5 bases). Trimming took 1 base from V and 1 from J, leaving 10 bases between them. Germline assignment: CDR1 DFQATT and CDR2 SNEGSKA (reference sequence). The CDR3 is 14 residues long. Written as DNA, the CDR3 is TGCAGTGCTAGAGGACAGCCTCAGAACACTGAAGCTTTCTTT. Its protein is CSARGQPQNTEAFF.

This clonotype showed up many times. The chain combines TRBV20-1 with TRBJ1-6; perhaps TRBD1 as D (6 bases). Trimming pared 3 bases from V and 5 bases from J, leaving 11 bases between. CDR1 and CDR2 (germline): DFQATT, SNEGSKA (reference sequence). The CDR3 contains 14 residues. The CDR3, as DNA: TGCAGTGCTAGTGGGCCAGGGGATAATTCACCCCTCCACTTT. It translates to CSASGPGDNSPLHF.

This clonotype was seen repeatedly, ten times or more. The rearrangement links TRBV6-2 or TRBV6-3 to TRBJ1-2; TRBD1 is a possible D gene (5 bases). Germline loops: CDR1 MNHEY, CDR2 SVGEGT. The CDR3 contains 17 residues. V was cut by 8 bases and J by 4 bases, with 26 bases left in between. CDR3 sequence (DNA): TGTGCCAGCCAGATCGCCTCCTCGGGGACGGTCAGCTATGGCTACACCTTC. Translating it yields CASQIASSGTVSYGYTF.

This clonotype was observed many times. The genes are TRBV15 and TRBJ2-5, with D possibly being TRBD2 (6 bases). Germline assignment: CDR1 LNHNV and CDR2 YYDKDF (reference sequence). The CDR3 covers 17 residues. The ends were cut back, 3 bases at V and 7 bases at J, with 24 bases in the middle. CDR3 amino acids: CATSSDLRGRTVGTQYF. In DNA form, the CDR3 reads TGTGCCACCAGCAGCGACCTGCGGGGTAGGACCGTCGGGACCCAGTACTTC.

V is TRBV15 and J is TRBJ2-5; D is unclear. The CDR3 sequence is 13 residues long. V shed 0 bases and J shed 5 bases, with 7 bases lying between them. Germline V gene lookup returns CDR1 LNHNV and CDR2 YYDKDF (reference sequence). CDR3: CATSRDIGETQYF. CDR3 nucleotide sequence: TGTGCCACCAGCAGAGATATAGGGGAGACCCAGTACTTC.

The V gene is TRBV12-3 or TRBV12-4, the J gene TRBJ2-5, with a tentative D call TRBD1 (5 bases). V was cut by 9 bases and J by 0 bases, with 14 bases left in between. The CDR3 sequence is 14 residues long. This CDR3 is CASRDSLYQETQYF. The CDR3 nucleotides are TGTGCCAGTCGCGACAGCCTGTACCAAGAGACCCAGTACTTC.

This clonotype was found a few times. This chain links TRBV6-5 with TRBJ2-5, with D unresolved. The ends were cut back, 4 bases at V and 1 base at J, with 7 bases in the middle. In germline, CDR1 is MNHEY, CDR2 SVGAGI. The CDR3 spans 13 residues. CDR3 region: CASSSIGQETQYF. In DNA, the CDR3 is TGTGCCAGCAGTTCTATAGGCCAAGAGACCCAGTACTTC.

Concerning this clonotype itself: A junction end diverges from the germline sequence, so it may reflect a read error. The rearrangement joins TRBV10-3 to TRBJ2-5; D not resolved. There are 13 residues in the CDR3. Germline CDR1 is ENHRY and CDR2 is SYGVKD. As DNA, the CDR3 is TGTGGCATCAGTGAGTCAGTCCAAGAGACCCGGTACTTC. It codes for CGISESVQETRYF.

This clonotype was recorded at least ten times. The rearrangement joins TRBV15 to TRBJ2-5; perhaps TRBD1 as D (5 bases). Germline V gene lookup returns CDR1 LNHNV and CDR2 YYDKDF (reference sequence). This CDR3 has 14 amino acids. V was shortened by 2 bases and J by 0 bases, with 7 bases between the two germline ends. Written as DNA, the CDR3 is TGTGCCACCAGCAGACAGGGATACCAAGAGACCCAGTACTTC. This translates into CATSRQGYQETQYF.

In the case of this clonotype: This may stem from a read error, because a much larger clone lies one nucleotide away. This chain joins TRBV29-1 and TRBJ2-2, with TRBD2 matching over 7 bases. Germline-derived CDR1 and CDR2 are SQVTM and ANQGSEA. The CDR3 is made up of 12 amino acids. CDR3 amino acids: CSVGGITGELVF. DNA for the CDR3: TGCAGCGTGGGGGGGATAACCGGGGAGCTGGTTTTT.

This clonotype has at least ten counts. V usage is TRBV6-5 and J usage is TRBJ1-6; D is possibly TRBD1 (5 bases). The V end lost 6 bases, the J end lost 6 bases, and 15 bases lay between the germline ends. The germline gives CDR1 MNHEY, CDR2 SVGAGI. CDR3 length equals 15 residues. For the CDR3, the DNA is TGTGCCAGCAGGGGACGGGGCGTGTTTAATTCACCCCTCCACTTT. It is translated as CASRGRGVFNSPLHF.

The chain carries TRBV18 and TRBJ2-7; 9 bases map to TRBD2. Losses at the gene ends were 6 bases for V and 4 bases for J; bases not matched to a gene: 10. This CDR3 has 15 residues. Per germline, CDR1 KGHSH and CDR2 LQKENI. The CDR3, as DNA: TGTGCCAGCTCCGGTGCGGGAGGGGGGAAGTACGAGCAGTACTTC. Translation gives CASSGAGGGKYEQYF.

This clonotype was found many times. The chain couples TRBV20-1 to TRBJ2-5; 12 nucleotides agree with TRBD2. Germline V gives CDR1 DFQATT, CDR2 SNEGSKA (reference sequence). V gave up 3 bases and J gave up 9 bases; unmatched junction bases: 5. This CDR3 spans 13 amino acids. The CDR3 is CSARTSGRVPQYF. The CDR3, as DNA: TGCAGTGCTAGGACTAGCGGGAGAGTGCCCCAGTACTTC.

CDR3 nucleotides: TGTGCCAGCAGTTTAGAGCAGAGAGTTTACGAGCAGTACTTC. Translating gives CASSLEQRVYEQYF. V gene TRBV28 combines with J gene TRBJ2-7; D remains ambiguous. Trimming stripped 2 bases from V and 4 bases from J, with 12 bases between. The CDR3 has 14 amino acids. CDR1 is MDHEN and CDR2 is SYDVKM in the germline V gene.

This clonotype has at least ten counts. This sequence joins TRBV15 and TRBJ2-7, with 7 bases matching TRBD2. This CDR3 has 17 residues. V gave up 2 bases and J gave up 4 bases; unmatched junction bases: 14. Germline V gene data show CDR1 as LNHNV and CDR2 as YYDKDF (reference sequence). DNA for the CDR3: TGTGCCACCAGCAGATCGCTGGCTAGCGGAATATTGTACGAGCAGTACTTC. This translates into CATSRSLASGILYEQYF.

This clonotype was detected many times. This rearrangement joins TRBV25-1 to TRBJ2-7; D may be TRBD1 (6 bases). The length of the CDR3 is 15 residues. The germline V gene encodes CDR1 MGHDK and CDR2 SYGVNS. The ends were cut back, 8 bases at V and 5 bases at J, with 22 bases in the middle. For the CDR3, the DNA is TGTGCCAGCGGCGAAAGAACAGGGAAAGGAAACGAGCAGTACTTC. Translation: CASGERTGKGNEQYF.

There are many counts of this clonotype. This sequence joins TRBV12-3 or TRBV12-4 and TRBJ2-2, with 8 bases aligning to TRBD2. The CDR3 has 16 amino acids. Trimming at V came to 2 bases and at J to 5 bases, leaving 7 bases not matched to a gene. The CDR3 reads CASSLKTGGPTGELFF. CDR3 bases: TGTGCCAGCAGTTTAAAAACGGGAGGGCCAACCGGGGAGCTGTTTTTT.

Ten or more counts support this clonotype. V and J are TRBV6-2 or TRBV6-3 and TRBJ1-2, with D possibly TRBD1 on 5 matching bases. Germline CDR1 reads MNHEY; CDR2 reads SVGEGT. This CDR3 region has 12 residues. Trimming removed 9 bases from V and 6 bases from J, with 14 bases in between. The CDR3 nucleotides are TGTGCCAGTACGGAGGGGTCCCATGGCTACACCTTC. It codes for CASTEGSHGYTF.

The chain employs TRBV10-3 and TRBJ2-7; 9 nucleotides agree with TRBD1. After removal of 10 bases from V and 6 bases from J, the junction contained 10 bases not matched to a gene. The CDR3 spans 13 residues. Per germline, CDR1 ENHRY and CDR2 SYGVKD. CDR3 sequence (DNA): TGTGCCACCAGGGCGGACAGGGGAACCGAGCAGTACTTC. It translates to CATRADRGTEQYF.

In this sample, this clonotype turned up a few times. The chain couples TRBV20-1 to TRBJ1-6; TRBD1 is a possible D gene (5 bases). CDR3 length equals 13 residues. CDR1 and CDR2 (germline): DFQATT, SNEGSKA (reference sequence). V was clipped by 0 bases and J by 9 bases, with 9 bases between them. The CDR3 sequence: CSARELGGSPLHF. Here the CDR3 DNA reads TGCAGTGCTAGAGAGCTTGGGGGTTCACCCCTCCACTTT.